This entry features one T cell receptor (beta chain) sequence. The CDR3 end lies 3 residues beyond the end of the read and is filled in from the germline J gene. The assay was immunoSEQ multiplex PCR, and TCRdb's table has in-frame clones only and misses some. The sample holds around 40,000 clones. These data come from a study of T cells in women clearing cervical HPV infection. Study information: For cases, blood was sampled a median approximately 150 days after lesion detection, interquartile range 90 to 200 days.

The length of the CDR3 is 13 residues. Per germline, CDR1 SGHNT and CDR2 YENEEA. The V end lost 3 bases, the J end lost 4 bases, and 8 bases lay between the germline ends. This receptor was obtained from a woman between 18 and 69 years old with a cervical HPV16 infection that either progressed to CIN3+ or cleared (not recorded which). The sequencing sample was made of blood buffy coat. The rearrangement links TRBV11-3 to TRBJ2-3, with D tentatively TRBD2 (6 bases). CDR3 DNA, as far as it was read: TGTGCCAGCAGCTTGGAGGGCTCAGATACG. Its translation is CASSLEGSDT. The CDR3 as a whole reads CASSLEGSDTQYF.